The rows below give T cell receptor beta chains drawn from one sample of a study of vaccination effects on CD4 cells after COVID-19. Their antigens remain unidentified. The repertoire was sequenced with immunoSEQ multiplex PCR; TCRdb's copy has only in-frame clones and lacks some. The sample lists approximately 61,000 clones, 78% occurring once. The sample was CD4+ T cells from PBMCs cultured without peptide, taken after COVID-19 vaccination. These receptors were collected from a human donor who received a COVID-19 vaccine. CDR3s include the opening cysteine and the closing phenylalanine or tryptophan. The D gene is left open where the match is weak. Clone size is not always given. Where it is, it says once, few, many or a class for expanded clones.

j_gene	d_gene	v_gene	abundance	CDR3nt	CDR3aa
TRBJ1-6	NA	TRBV7-2	NA	TGTGCCAGCAGCTTAAATTCACCCCTCCACTTT	CASSLNSPLHF
TRBJ1-5	NA	TRBV7-2	few	TGTGCCAGCAGCTTTGGTCCGAGCAACCCCCAGCATTTT	CASSFGPSNPQHF
TRBJ2-7	TRBD2	TRBV6-2/TRBV6-3	NA	TGTGCCAGCAGTTATAGGCTAGCGGGGGATTACGAGCAGTACTTC	CASSYRLAGDYEQYF
TRBJ2-2	NA	TRBV6-2/TRBV6-3	NA	TGTGCCAGCAGTTACGGGGGGCTGGGCACCGGGGAGCTGTTTTTT	CASSYGGLGTGELFF
TRBJ2-6	NA	TRBV18	NA	TGTGCCAGCTCAAGGGGGACCGGTGGGGCTGGGGCCAACGTCCTGACTTTC	CASSRGTGGAGANVLTF
TRBJ2-7	TRBD2	TRBV6-5	NA	TGTGCCAGCAGTTACCGGGAGGGGTACGAGCAGTACTTC	CASSYREGYEQYF
TRBJ2-3	NA	TRBV4-3	NA	TGCGCCAGCAGCCAAGTGGGCGGGGCGGGCGGTACGCAGTATTTT	CASSQVGGAGGTQYF
TRBJ1-1	TRBD1	TRBV3-1/TRBV3-2	NA	TGTGCCAGCAGCCAAGGGACAGGGGGCACTGAAGCTTTCTTT	CASSQGTGGTEAFF
TRBJ2-1	TRBD2	TRBV28	few	TGTGCCAGCAGTCCGGGACTAACGGCCAATGAGCAGTTCTTC	CASSPGLTANEQFF
TRBJ1-4	NA	TRBV25-1	few	TGTGCCAGCAGTGGAGGGGCGGTGAAACTGTTTTTT	CASSGGAVKLFF
TRBJ1-1	NA	TRBV28	few	TGTGCCAGCATCCCTCCAGGGACGATTAAAGCTTTCTTT	CASIPPGTIKAFF
TRBJ2-7	TRBD1	TRBV7-2	NA	TGTGCCAGCAGCTTAGGGGGACAGGGGAGGGGCGAGCAGTACTTC	CASSLGGQGRGEQYF
TRBJ2-1	TRBD1	TRBV5-6	NA	TGTGCCAGCAGCTTTGGACAGGGTGGCAATGAGCAGTTCTTC	CASSFGQGGNEQFF
TRBJ1-5	NA	TRBV7-2	NA	TGTGCCAGCAGCTTAGAGAGGGGTTTGAAGCCCCAGCATTTT	CASSLERGLKPQHF
TRBJ1-6	NA	TRBV6-1	NA	TGTGCCAGCAGTGAAGGTAATTCACCCCTCCACTTT	CASSEGNSPLHF
TRBJ1-4	TRBD1	TRBV5-1	NA	TGCGCCAGCAAGCTGGGGGACAGCCTAAATGAAAAACTGTTTTTT	CASKLGDSLNEKLFF
TRBJ2-5	NA	TRBV5-1	NA	TGCGCCAGCAGCTTGGCGGAGGGGGAAGAGACCCAGTACTTC	CASSLAEGEETQYF
TRBJ1-2	NA	TRBV27	NA	TGTGCCAGCAGTTTTCGGCAAAATCTAGGTGGCTACACCTTC	CASSFRQNLGGYTF
TRBJ2-5	NA	TRBV5-1	NA	TGCGCCAGCAGCTTAACGGATCAAGGGCAGACCCAGTACTTC	CASSLTDQGQTQYF
TRBJ2-5	TRBD1	TRBV27	few	TGTGCCAGCAGTTTGGGGGACAGGCAACAAGAGACCCAGTACTTC	CASSLGDRQQETQYF
TRBJ2-7	NA	TRBV2	NA	TGTGCCAGCAGTGAACCCCAAGATTACGAGCAGTACTTC	CASSEPQDYEQYF
TRBJ2-1	NA	TRBV7-2	NA	TGTGCCAGCAGCCCAGGGTGGGGCTCCTACAATGAGCAGTTCTTC	CASSPGWGSYNEQFF
TRBJ2-5	NA	TRBV2	medium-sized	TGTGCCAGCAATAGGGACGCCCAAGAGACCCAGTACTTC	CASNRDAQETQYF
TRBJ2-7	NA	TRBV11-2	NA	TGTGCCAGCAGCTCGCAGGGCGGGCAGATCGACGAGCAGTACTTC	CASSSQGGQIDEQYF
TRBJ2-2	NA	TRBV6-5	once	TGTGCCATCCTCCAGGGGTCCCCGAACACCGGGGAGCTGTTTTTT	CAILQGSPNTGELFF
TRBJ2-2	TRBD2	TRBV3-1/TRBV3-2	once	TGTGCCAGCAGCCAAGGCGGGGGACGATACACCGGGGAGCTGTTTTTT	CASSQGGGRYTGELFF
TRBJ1-3	NA	TRBV13	NA	TGTGCCAGCAGCGCTGGGACCGTTAGGTTCTCTGGAAACACCATATATTTT	CASSAGTVRFSGNTIYF